The clone carrying this T cell receptor beta chain came up a few times. Its antigen is as yet unknown. A universal primer site and UMIs were added as TCR cDNA was made by 5'RACE template switching. TCRdb analysed the 5' RACE reads with MiXCR anew, one entry per CDR3 protein. The sample consists of about 400,000 distinct CDR3 sequences, over 5% of them appearing once. This entry is derived from a study of T cells after yellow fever vaccination. The CDR3 is 15 amino acids. CDR1 and CDR2 (germline): DFQATT, SNEGSKA (reference sequence). The V gene lost 3 bases and the J gene lost 0 bases, with 12 bases spanning the gap. Study observations and caveats: Reappearance after the booster was seen for most primary-vaccination clones, at roughly 96% CD4 and 75% to 90% CD8.

The source material was PBMCs, sampled 5 days after the yellow fever booster vaccination. The gene calls are TRBV20-1 and TRBJ1-5; D is undetermined. The TCR originated in a man aged 30-40 years who received the YFV17D yellow fever vaccine. The CDR3 here is CSASVPGHSNQPQHF. Written as DNA, the CDR3 is TGCAGTGCTAGTGTCCCCGGGCATAGCAATCAGCCCCAGCATTTT.